These 3 T cell receptor beta chains came from one sample sequenced in a study of HIV-infected patients and healthy controls. MiXCR, applied by TCRdb to the 5' RACE reads, yields one record per CDR3 protein. The sample shows about 64,000 distinct CDR3 sequences, over 15% of them seen only once. Sequencing was performed on CD4+ T cells from blood. These receptors all come from a human donor in good health.

There are many counts of this clonotype. V usage is TRBV20-1 and J usage is TRBJ1-5; no clear D. This CDR3 spans 15 amino acids. V lost 5 bases, J lost 1 base, and 15 bases lay in between. CDR1 is DFQATT and CDR2 is SNEGSKA in the germline V gene (reference sequence). CDR3 sequence: CSASENTASNQPQHF. In DNA form, the CDR3 reads TGCAGTGCTTCCGAAAATACGGCGAGCAATCAGCCCCAGCATTTT.

In its sample, this clonotype was seen many times. The chain employs TRBV30 and TRBJ1-2; TRBD1 matches 7 bases. From germline, CDR1 is GTSNPN and CDR2 SVGIG (reference sequence). The CDR3 totals 15 residues. The J segment lost 7 bases and the V segment lost 2 bases, leaving 13 bases of the junction unmatched. The CDR3 DNA sequence: TGTGCCTGGAGTCCGGGACAGACCCTCCTGGGTGGCTACACCTTC. It codes for CAWSPGQTLLGGYTF.

The sample holds a few counts of this clonotype. CDR3 nucleotides: TGCAGTGCTAGTAGCCGGGATTTAGACTACGAGCAGTACTTC. This encodes CSASSRDLDYEQYF. The chain has TRBV20-1 and TRBJ2-7; D might be TRBD2 (5 bases). Trimming shortened V by 3 bases and J by 3 bases, and 15 bases separated the two germline ends. The CDR3 loop spans 14 amino acids. Per germline, CDR1 DFQATT and CDR2 SNEGSKA (reference sequence).